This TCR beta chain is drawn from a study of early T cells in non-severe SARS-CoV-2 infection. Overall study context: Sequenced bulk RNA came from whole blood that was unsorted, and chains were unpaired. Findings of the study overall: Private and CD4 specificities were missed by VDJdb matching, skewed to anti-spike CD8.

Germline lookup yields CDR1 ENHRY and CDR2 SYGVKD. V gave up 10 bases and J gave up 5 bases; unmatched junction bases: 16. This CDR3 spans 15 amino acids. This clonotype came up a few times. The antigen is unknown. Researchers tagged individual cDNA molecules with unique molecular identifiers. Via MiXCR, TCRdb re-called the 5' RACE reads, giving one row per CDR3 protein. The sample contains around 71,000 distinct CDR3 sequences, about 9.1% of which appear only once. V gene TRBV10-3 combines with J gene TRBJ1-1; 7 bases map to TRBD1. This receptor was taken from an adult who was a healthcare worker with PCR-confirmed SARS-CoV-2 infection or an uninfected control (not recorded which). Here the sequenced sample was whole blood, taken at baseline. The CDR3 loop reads CATLPLTGIETEAFF. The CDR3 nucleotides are TGTGCCACCTTACCCCTGACAGGGATTGAGACTGAAGCTTTCTTT.